These T cell receptor beta chains were read from a single sample in a study of blood T cell repertoires in COVID-19. Measured with immunoSEQ multiplex PCR; TCRdb has only the in-frame clones, and not every one. The sample contains under 500,000 clones, around 89% of which appear only once. Sequences were obtained from peripheral blood. The receptor set was obtained from a woman aged 25 to 39 with acute or convalescent COVID-19. CDR3s include the opening cysteine and the closing phenylalanine or tryptophan. Each record gives: CDR3 protein, CDR3 DNA, D gene, V gene, clone size, J gene. D genes are given only for firm matches. Expanded clones are given a class, and other clones once, few, many or no size at all.

CDR3: CASRTGVRQPQHF; DNA: TGTGCCAGCAGGACAGGGGTGCGGCAGCCCCAGCATTTT; D: TRBD1; V: TRBV28; size: -; J: TRBJ1-5
CDR3: CASSGRGTVDVEGLFF; DNA: TGTGCCAGCAGTGGACGTGGAACAGTGGACGTGGAGGGGCTGTTTTTT; D: -; V: TRBV7-9; size: -; J: TRBJ1-4
CDR3: CASSFPPGSLGSEQYF; DNA: TGTGCCAGCAGTTTCCCCCCGGGCTCTCTGGGGAGCGAGCAGTACTTC; D: -; V: TRBV28; size: -; J: TRBJ2-7
CDR3: CAWSVGRGYGYTF; DNA: TGTGCCTGGAGTGTAGGCAGGGGGTATGGCTACACCTTC; D: TRBD1; V: TRBV30; size: -; J: TRBJ1-2
CDR3: CASSFLAGGLGEQFF; DNA: TGTGCCAGCAGCTTTCTAGCGGGGGGGCTAGGTGAGCAGTTCTTC; D: TRBD2; V: TRBV11-3; size: once; J: TRBJ2-1
CDR3: CASSPGTSPAYGYTF; DNA: TGTGCCAGCAGTCCAGGGACATCGCCTGCCTATGGCTACACCTTC; D: -; V: TRBV28; size: -; J: TRBJ1-2
CDR3: CAWSVLAGGTDTQYF; DNA: TGTGCCTGGAGTGTACTAGCGGGGGGTACAGATACGCAGTATTTT; D: TRBD2; V: TRBV30; size: -; J: TRBJ2-3
CDR3: CASSLAGGRDTISYEQYF; DNA: TGTGCCAGCAGCTTGGCTGGGGGCCGGGACACTATCTCCTACGAGCAGTACTTC; D: -; V: TRBV5-4; size: -; J: TRBJ2-7
CDR3: CASSPPLAGGDGDTQYF; DNA: TGTGCCAGCAGCCCCCCCTTAGCGGGGGGGGATGGGGATACGCAGTATTTT; D: TRBD2; V: TRBV7-9; size: -; J: TRBJ2-3
CDR3: CASTRADTQYF; DNA: TGTGCCAGCACCCGGGCAGATACGCAGTATTTT; D: -; V: TRBV12-3/TRBV12-4; size: -; J: TRBJ2-3
CDR3: CASRFQKGGNQPQHF; DNA: TGTGCAAGTCGCTTCCAAAAGGGGGGCAATCAGCCCCAGCATTTT; D: -; V: TRBV12-2; size: -; J: TRBJ1-5
CDR3: CASSYSDSLSEAFF; DNA: TGTGCCAGCAGTTACTCGGACAGCCTCTCTGAAGCTTTCTTT; D: -; V: TRBV6-5; size: few; J: TRBJ1-1
CDR3: CASSQVGGSNTEAFF; DNA: TGTGCCAGCAGCCAAGTGGGGGGGTCGAACACTGAAGCTTTCTTT; D: -; V: TRBV3-1/TRBV3-2; size: few; J: TRBJ1-1
CDR3: CATSRSGGSGYTF; DNA: TGTGCCACCAGCCGTAGCGGGGGAAGTGGCTACACCTTC; D: -; V: TRBV15; size: -; J: TRBJ1-2
CDR3: CASTNRRGFDYGYTF; DNA: TGTGCCAGCACAAATCGCCGGGGGTTCGACTATGGCTACACCTTC; D: -; V: TRBV2; size: once; J: TRBJ1-2
CDR3: CASSQQGWNSPLHF; DNA: TGTGCCAGCAGCCAACAGGGGTGGAATTCACCCCTCCACTTT; D: -; V: TRBV3-1/TRBV3-2; size: -; J: TRBJ1-6
CDR3: CATQNRGPGTEAFF; DNA: TGCGCCACCCAAAACAGGGGGCCAGGCACTGAAGCTTTCTTT; D: TRBD1; V: TRBV10-2; size: -; J: TRBJ1-1
CDR3: CAWSTGGEGNTIYF; DNA: TGTGCCTGGAGTACCGGTGGGGAGGGAAACACCATATATTTT; D: -; V: TRBV30; size: -; J: TRBJ1-3
CDR3: CAIRTSGGTYGDDEQFF; DNA: TGTGCCATCAGGACTAGCGGGGGGACCTATGGCGACGATGAGCAGTTCTTC; D: TRBD2; V: TRBV10-3; size: -; J: TRBJ2-1
CDR3: CASSFTGATNEKLFF; DNA: TGTGCCAGCAGCTTCACAGGCGCAACTAATGAAAAACTGTTTTTT; D: -; V: TRBV7-9; size: -; J: TRBJ1-4
CDR3: CASSLVSGDEQYF; DNA: TGTGCCAGCAGCTTAGTTTCGGGGGACGAGCAGTACTTC; D: -; V: TRBV7-8; size: -; J: TRBJ2-7
CDR3: CASSLFGRNRENYGYTF; DNA: TGCGCCAGCAGCTTGTTCGGCCGAAACAGGGAGAACTATGGCTACACCTTC; D: -; V: TRBV5-1; size: -; J: TRBJ1-2
CDR3: CASSVGGGSQPQHF; DNA: TGTGCCAGCAGCGTAGGAGGGGGCTCCCAGCCCCAGCATTTT; D: TRBD1; V: TRBV9; size: -; J: TRBJ1-5
CDR3: CATSRADTIYF; DNA: TGTGCCACCAGCAGAGCCGACACCATATATTTT; D: -; V: TRBV15; size: -; J: TRBJ1-3
CDR3: CASSLGVGREQYF; DNA: TGCGCCAGCAGCTTGGGGGTGGGGAGGGAGCAGTACTTC; D: -; V: TRBV5-1; size: -; J: TRBJ2-7
CDR3: CASSQAGGGETQYF; DNA: TGTGCCAGCAGCCAAGCGGGGGGTGGGGAGACCCAGTACTTC; D: TRBD2; V: TRBV4-2; size: once; J: TRBJ2-5
CDR3: CASTPQGRIDEQYF; DNA: TGTGCCAGCACCCCCCAGGGTAGAATAGACGAGCAGTACTTC; D: -; V: TRBV28; size: -; J: TRBJ2-7
CDR3: CASSISVGATNEKLFF; DNA: TGTGCCAGTAGTATCTCGGTGGGCGCAACTAATGAAAAACTGTTTTTT; D: -; V: TRBV19; size: -; J: TRBJ1-4
CDR3: CASSLGLKETQYF; DNA: TGTGCCAGCAGCTTGGGGCTAAAAGAGACCCAGTACTTC; D: -; V: TRBV11-2; size: -; J: TRBJ2-5
CDR3: CASSSEYGYTF; DNA: TGTGCCAGCAGCTCAGAATATGGCTACACCTTC; D: -; V: TRBV9; size: few; J: TRBJ1-2
CDR3: CASSQHASDTGELFF; DNA: TGTGCCAGCAGCCAGCACGCTAGCGACACCGGGGAGCTGTTTTTT; D: -; V: TRBV3-1/TRBV3-2; size: -; J: TRBJ2-2
CDR3: CASSSLAGGQETQYF; DNA: TGTGCCAGCAGTTCCCTAGCGGGGGGGCAAGAGACCCAGTACTTC; D: TRBD2; V: TRBV28; size: -; J: TRBJ2-5
CDR3: CASSQRGAGTDTQYF; DNA: TGTGCCAGCAGCCAGCGGGGAGCGGGCACAGATACGCAGTATTTT; D: -; V: TRBV3-1/TRBV3-2; size: -; J: TRBJ2-3
CDR3: CSVLSGADTQYF; DNA: TGCAGCGTCCTTTCGGGAGCAGATACGCAGTATTTT; D: -; V: TRBV29-1; size: -; J: TRBJ2-3
CDR3: CASSQAGTPTGELFF; DNA: TGCGCCAGCAGCCAAGCCGGGACTCCCACCGGGGAGCTGTTTTTT; D: -; V: TRBV4-1; size: -; J: TRBJ2-2